This T cell receptor (beta chain) was obtained from a study of blood T cell repertoires in COVID-19. Libraries were prepared by immunoSEQ multiplex PCR; TCRdb keeps only in-frame clonotypes and omits some of them. Here the sample spans roughly 380,000 clones, around 84% being singletons. CDR3 length: 13 residues. Per the germline V gene, CDR1 is LNHDA and CDR2 is SQIVND (reference sequence). The V end was cut by 8 bases, the J end by 10 bases, with 17 bases between. This chain joins TRBV19 and TRBJ1-4; D uncertain. The clonotype comes from a human donor with acute or convalescent COVID-19. The donor label of this sample is uncertain. Sequencing was done on a sample of peripheral blood. For the CDR3, the DNA is TGTGCCAGTTCTGCCAGGCAAGAGGGAAAACTGTTTTTT. This translates into CASSARQEGKLFF.